The rows below give T cell receptor beta chains drawn from one sample of a study of cytomegalovirus exposure and HLA in healthy donors. The assay was immunoSEQ multiplex PCR, and TCRdb's table has in-frame clones only and misses some. The data show approximately 81,000 clones, 74% seen once. Input material: PBMCs. Receptor source: a woman between 50 and 59 years old in good health and CMV-seropositive. Both conserved end residues are part of each CDR3. A D gene is named only where the DNA matches it firmly. Clone size is shown for a subset of rows, as once, few, many or a class of expanded clone.

j_gene | abundance | d_gene | v_gene | CDR3aa | CDR3nt
TRBJ1-5 | NA | NA | TRBV21-1 | CASSKSVGRQDNQPQHF | TGTGCCAGCAGCAAATCGGTTGGGAGGCAAGACAATCAGCCCCAGCATTTT
TRBJ2-5 | NA | TRBD2 | TRBV28 | CASSLSNWPSGSLVGETQYF | TGTGCCAGCAGTTTATCGAATTGGCCTAGCGGGAGTTTGGTAGGGGAGACCCAGTACTTC
TRBJ2-5 | NA | TRBD2 | TRBV27 | CASSLSIRGRAGETQYF | TGTGCCAGCAGTTTATCGATTCGCGGGAGGGCCGGAGAGACCCAGTACTTC
TRBJ2-6 | NA | NA | TRBV4-2 | CASSQVDGGAGANVLTF | TGTGCCAGCAGCCAAGTAGACGGAGGAGCTGGGGCCAACGTCCTGACTTTC
TRBJ2-6 | NA | TRBD1 | TRBV7-8 | CASSVGSPRSGQVLTF | TGTGCCAGCAGCGTCGGCTCGCCTAGGAGTGGACAGGTGTTGACTTTC
TRBJ2-7 | NA | TRBD1 | TRBV4-2 | CASSPGQGTYEQYF | TGTGCCAGCAGCCCTGGACAGGGGACCTACGAGCAGTACTTC
TRBJ1-1 | NA | NA | TRBV7-3 | CASSRTRNTEAFF | TGTGCCAGCAGCCGCACAAGGAACACTGAAGCTTTCTTT
TRBJ1-1 | few | TRBD1 | TRBV6-5 | CASSRGQGATEAFF | TGTGCCAGCAGCCGCGGACAGGGGGCCACTGAAGCTTTCTTT
TRBJ2-5 | few | NA | TRBV7-9 | CASSSVDSNTETQYF | TGTGCCAGCAGCTCCGTGGACAGTAACACAGAGACCCAGTACTTC
TRBJ2-1 | NA | TRBD1 | TRBV4-2 | CASSYTGGRSSYNEQFF | TGTGCCAGCTCTTATACAGGGGGCAGAAGCTCCTACAATGAGCAGTTCTTC
TRBJ2-1 | once | TRBD2 | TRBV6-1 | CASSEATSGSPSSYNEQFF | TGTGCCAGCAGTGAAGCTACTAGCGGGAGCCCTTCCTCCTACAATGAGCAGTTCTTC
TRBJ2-7 | NA | NA | TRBV5-6 | CASSLGRWNEQYF | TGTGCCAGCAGCTTGGGGAGGTGGAACGAGCAGTACTTC
TRBJ2-7 | NA | NA | TRBV11-3 | CASSFTSQSSYEQYF | TGTGCCAGCAGCTTTACTAGTCAAAGCTCCTACGAGCAGTACTTC
TRBJ2-7 | NA | NA | TRBV28 | CASSLLDGDYEQYF | TGTGCCAGCAGTTTATTGGACGGGGATTACGAGCAGTACTTC
TRBJ1-5 | NA | NA | TRBV27 | CASSGGGGLGQPQHF | TGTGCCAGCAGTGGAGGTGGGGGCCTCGGTCAGCCCCAGCATTTT
TRBJ1-1 | NA | NA | TRBV2 | CATARENTEAFF | TGTGCCACCGCAAGAGAGAACACTGAAGCTTTCTTT
TRBJ2-3 | once | NA | TRBV29-1 | CSVLGLSTDTQYF | TGCAGCGTTTTAGGACTTAGCACAGATACGCAGTATTTT
TRBJ1-1 | NA | NA | TRBV7-2 | CASSKGGGLDTEAFF | TGTGCCAGCAGCAAGGGCGGGGGCTTGGACACTGAAGCTTTCTTT
TRBJ1-2 | NA | NA | TRBV4-2 | CASSQARTADYGYTF | TGTGCCAGCAGCCAAGCTCGGACAGCCGACTATGGCTACACCTTC
TRBJ2-5 | NA | NA | TRBV28 | CASRLSGARKTQYF | TGTGCCAGCAGACTTAGTGGGGCAAGGAAGACCCAGTACTTC
TRBJ2-2 | NA | NA | TRBV5-1 | CASSLEPTSNTGELFF | TGCGCCAGCAGCTTGGAGCCCACTTCGAACACCGGGGAGCTGTTTTTT
TRBJ2-3 | NA | TRBD2 | TRBV2 | CASKLLAGPTDTQYF | TGTGCCAGCAAACTCCTAGCGGGACCCACAGATACGCAGTATTTT
TRBJ2-5 | NA | TRBD1 | TRBV6-5 | CASIKQGALSETQYF | TGTGCCAGCATCAAACAGGGGGCCCTTAGCGAGACCCAGTACTTC
TRBJ2-5 | NA | TRBD2 | TRBV2 | CASMLGLAGAETQYF | TGTGCCAGCATGTTGGGACTAGCGGGAGCAGAGACCCAGTACTTC
TRBJ2-1 | once | NA | TRBV2 | CASSGDQTRPSSYNEQFF | TGTGCCAGCAGTGGAGACCAGACGCGGCCAAGCTCCTACAATGAGCAGTTCTTC
TRBJ1-5 | NA | NA | TRBV15 | CATRKRGNQPQHF | TGTGCCACCAGAAAGCGGGGGAATCAGCCCCAGCATTTT
TRBJ1-2 | NA | NA | TRBV5-1 | CASSTEQFYGYTF | TGCGCCAGCAGCACAGAACAGTTCTATGGCTACACCTTC
TRBJ2-3 | once | TRBD2 | TRBV9 | CASSPPTGGSGDTQYF | TGTGCCAGCAGCCCCCCGACGGGAGGGAGTGGAGATACGCAGTATTTT
TRBJ2-1 | NA | TRBD2 | TRBV19 | CASRKLAGGPVAFF | TGTGCCAGTAGAAAACTAGCGGGAGGGCCCGTTGCGTTCTTC